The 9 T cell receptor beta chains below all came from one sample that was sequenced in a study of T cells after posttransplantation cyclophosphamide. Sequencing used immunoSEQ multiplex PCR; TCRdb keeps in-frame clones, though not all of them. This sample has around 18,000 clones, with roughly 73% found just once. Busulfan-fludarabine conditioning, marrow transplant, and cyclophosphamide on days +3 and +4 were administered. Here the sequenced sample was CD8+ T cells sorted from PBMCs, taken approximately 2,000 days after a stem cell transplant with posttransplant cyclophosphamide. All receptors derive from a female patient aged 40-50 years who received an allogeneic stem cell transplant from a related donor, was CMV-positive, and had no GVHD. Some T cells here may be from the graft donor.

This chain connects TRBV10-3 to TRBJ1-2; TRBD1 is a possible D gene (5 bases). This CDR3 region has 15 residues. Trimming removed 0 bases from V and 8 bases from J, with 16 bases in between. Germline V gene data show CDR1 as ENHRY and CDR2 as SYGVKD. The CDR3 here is CAISESGTPLWGYTF. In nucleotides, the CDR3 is TGTGCCATCAGTGAGTCCGGGACTCCCCTGTGGGGCTACACCTTC.

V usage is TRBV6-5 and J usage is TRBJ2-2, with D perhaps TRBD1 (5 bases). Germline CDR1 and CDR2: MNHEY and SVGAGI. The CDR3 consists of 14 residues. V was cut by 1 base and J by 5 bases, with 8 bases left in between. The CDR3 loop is CASSYYRGTGELFF. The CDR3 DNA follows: TGTGCCAGCAGTTACTATAGGGGAACCGGGGAGCTGTTTTTT.

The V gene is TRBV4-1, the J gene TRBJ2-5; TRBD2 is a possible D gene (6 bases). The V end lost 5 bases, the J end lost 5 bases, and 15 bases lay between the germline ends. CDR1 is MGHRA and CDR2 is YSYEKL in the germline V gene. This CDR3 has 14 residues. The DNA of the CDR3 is TGCGCCAGCAGCATACTCCCAGGGAGGGAGACCCAGTACTTC. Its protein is CASSILPGRETQYF.

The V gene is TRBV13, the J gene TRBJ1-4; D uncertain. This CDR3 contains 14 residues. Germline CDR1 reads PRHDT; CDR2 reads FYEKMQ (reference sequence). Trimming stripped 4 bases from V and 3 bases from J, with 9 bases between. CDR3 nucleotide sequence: TGTGCCAGCAGCTCCTTCGCGGCTAATGAAAAACTGTTTTTT. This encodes CASSSFAANEKLFF.

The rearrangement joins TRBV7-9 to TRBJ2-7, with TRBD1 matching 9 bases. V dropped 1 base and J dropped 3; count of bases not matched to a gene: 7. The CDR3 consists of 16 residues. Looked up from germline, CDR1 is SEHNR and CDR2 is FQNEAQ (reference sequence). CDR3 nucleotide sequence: TGTGCCAGCAGCTTAGAGGGGACAGGGTGGTACTACGAGCAGTACTTC. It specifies CASSLEGTGWYYEQYF.

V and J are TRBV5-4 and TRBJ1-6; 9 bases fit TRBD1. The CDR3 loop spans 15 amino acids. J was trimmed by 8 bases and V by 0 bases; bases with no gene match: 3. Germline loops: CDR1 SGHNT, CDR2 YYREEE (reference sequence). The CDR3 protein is CASSLARTGDSPLHF. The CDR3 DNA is TGTGCCAGCAGCTTGGCGAGGACAGGGGATTCACCCCTCCACTTT.

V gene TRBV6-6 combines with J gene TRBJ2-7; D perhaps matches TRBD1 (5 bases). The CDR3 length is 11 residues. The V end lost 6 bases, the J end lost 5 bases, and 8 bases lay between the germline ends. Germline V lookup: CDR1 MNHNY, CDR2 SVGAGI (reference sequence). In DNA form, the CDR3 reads TGTGCCAGCAGCTCAGGGCACGAGCAGTACTTC. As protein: CASSSGHEQYF.

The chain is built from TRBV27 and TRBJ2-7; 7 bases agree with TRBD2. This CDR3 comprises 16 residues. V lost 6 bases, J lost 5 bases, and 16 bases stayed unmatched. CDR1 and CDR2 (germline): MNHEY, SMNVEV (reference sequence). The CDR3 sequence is CASSWGGSSGGNEQYF. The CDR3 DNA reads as TGTGCCAGCAGCTGGGGAGGGTCTTCCGGGGGTAACGAGCAGTACTTC.

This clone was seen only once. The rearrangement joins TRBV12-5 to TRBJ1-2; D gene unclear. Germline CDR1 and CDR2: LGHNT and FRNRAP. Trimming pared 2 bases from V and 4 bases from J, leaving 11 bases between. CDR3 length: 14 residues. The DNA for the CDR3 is TGTGCTAGTGGTTTGCCAGTGCCTAGCTATGGCTACACCTTC. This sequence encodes CASGLPVPSYGYTF.